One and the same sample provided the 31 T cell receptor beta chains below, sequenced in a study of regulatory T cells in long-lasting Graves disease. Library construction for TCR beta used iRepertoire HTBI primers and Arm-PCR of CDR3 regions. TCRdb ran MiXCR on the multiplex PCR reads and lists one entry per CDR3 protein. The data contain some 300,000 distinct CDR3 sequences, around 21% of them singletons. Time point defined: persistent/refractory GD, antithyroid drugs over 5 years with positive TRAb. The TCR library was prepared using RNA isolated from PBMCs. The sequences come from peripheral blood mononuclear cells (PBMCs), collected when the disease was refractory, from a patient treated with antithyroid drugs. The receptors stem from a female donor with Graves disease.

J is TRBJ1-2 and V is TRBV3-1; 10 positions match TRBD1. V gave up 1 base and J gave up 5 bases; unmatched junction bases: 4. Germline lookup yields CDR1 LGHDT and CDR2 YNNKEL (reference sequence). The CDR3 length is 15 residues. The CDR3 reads CASSQGPGQGYGYTF. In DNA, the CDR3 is TGTGCCAGCAGCCAAGGACCGGGACAGGGGTATGGCTACACCTTC.

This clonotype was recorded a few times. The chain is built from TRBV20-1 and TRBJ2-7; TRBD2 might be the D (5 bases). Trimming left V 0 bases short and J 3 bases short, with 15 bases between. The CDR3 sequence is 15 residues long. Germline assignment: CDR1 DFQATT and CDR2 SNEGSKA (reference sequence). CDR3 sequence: CSAREKGSGNYEQYF. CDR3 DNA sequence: TGCAGTGCTAGAGAGAAGGGCAGCGGAAACTACGAGCAGTACTTC.

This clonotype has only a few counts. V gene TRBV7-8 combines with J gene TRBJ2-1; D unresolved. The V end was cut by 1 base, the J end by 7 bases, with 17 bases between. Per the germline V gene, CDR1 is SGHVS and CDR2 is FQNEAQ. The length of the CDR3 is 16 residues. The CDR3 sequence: CASSLVSSWEDNEQFF. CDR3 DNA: TGTGCCAGCAGCTTAGTATCTTCGTGGGAAGATAATGAGCAGTTCTTC.

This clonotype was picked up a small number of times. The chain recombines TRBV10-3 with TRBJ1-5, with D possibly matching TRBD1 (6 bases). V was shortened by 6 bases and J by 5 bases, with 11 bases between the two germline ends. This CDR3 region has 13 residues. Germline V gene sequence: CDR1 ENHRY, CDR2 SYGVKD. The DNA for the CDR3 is TGTGCCATCAGGGGGGCCGGGGATCAGCCCCAGCATTTT. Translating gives CAIRGAGDQPQHF.

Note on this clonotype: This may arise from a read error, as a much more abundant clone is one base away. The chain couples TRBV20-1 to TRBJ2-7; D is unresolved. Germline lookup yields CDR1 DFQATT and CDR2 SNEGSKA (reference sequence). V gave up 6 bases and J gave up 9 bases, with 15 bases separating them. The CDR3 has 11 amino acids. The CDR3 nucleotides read TGCAGTGCCTCCGCCCCGGACGTGCAGTACTTC. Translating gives CSASAPDVQYF.

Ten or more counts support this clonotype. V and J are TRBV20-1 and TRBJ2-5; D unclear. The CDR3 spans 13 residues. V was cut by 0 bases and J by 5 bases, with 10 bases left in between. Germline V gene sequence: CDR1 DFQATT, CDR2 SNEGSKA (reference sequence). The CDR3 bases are TGCAGTGCTAGAGATCCTGGAAGGGAGACCCAGTACTTC. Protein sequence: CSARDPGRETQYF.

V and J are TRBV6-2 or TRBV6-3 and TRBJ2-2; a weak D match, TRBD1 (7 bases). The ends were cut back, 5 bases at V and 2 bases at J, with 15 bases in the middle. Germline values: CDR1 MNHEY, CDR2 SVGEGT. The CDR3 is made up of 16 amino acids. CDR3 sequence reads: CASSLAGQSNTGELFF. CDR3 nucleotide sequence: TGTGCCAGCAGTCTTGCGGGACAGTCAAACACCGGGGAGCTGTTTTTT.

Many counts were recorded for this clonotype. The CDR3 is CARQSGATGANVLTF. CDR3 coding DNA: TGTGCCAGGCAGTCGGGAGCCACCGGGGCCAACGTCCTGACTTTC. This chain connects TRBV2 to TRBJ2-6; D might be TRBD2 (6 bases). The CDR3 has 15 residues. Germline loops: CDR1 SNHLY, CDR2 FYNNEI. Trimming removed 9 bases from V and 4 bases from J, with 16 bases in between.

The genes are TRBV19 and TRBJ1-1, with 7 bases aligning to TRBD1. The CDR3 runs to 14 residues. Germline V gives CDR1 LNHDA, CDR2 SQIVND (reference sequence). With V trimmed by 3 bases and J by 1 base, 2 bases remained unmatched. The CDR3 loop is CASSMGQTNTEAFF. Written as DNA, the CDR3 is TGTGCCAGTAGTATGGGACAGACGAACACTGAAGCTTTCTTT.

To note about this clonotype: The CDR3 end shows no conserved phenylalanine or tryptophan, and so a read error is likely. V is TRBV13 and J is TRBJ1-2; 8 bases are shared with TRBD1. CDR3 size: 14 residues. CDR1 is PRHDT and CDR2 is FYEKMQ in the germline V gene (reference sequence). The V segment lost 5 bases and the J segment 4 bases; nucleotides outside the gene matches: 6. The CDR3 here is CASSPGQGPYGYTL. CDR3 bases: TGTGCCAGCAGCCCAGGACAGGGTCCCTATGGCTACACCCTC.

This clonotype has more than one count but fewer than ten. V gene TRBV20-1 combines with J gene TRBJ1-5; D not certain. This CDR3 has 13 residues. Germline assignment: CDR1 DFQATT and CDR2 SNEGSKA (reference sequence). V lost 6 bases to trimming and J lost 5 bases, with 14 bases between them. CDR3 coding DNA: TGCAGTGCCCGACGGGGTTTCGATCAGCCCCAGCATTTT. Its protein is CSARRGFDQPQHF.

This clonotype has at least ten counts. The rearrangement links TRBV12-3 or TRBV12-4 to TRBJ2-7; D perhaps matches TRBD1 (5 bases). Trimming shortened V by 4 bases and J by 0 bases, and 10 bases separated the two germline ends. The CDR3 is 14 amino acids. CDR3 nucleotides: TGTGCCAGCAGTTCCGGACATGCCTCCTACGAGCAGTACTTC. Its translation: CASSSGHASYEQYF.

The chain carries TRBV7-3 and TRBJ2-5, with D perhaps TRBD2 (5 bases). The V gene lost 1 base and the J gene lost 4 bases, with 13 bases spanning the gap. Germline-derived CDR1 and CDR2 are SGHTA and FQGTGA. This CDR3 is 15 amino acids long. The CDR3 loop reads CASSLSGLAGETQYF. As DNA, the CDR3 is TGTGCCAGCAGCTTAAGCGGCCTAGCAGGAGAGACCCAGTACTTC.

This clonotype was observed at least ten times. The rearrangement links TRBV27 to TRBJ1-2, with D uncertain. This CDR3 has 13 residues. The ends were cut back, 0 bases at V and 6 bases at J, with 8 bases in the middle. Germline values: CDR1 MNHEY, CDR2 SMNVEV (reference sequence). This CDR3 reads CASSLSVIDGYTF. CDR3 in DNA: TGTGCCAGCAGTTTATCAGTAATCGATGGCTACACCTTC.

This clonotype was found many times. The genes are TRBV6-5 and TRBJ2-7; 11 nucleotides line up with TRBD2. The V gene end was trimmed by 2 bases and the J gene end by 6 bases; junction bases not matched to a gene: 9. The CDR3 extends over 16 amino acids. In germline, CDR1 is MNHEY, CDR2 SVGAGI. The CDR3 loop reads CASSYDSSGRVGEQYF. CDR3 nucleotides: TGTGCCAGCAGTTACGACAGTAGCGGGAGGGTCGGCGAGCAGTACTTC.

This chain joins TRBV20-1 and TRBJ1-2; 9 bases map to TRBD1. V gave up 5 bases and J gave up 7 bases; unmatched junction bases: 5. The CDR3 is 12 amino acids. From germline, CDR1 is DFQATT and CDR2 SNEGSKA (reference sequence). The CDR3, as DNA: TGCAGTGCTTATACAGGGGGCCTTGGCTACACCTTC. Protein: CSAYTGGLGYTF.

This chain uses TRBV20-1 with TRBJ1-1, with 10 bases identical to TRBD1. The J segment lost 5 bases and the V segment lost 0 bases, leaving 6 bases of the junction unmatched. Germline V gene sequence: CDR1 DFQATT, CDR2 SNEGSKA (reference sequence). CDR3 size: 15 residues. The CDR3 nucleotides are TGCAGTGCTAGAGATAGGGACAGGGGCTTAACTGAAGCTTTCTTT. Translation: CSARDRDRGLTEAFF.

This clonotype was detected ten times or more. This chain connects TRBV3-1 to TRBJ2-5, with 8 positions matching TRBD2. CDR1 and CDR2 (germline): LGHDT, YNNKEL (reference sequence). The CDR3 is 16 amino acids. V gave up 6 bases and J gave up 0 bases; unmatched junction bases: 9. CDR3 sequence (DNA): TGTGCCAGCAGTCGAGTAGCGGGAACCAACCAAGAGACCCAGTACTTC. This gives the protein CASSRVAGTNQETQYF.

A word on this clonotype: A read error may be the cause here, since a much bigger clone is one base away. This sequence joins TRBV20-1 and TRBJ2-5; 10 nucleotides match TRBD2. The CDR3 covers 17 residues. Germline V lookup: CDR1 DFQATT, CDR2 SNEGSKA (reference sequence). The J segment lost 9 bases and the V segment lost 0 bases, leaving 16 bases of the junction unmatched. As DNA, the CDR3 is TGCAGTGCTAGAGACTCCGGGGCTAGCGGGGGCCAAGGGGCCCAGTACTTC. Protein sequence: CSARDSGASGGQGAQYF.

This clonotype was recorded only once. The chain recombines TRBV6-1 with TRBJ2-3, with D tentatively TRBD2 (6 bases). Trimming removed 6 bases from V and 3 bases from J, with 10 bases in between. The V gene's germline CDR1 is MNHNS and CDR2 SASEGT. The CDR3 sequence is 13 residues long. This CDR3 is CASSIRGTDTQYF. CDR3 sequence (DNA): TGTGCCAGCAGCATACGGGGGACAGATACGCAGTATTTT.

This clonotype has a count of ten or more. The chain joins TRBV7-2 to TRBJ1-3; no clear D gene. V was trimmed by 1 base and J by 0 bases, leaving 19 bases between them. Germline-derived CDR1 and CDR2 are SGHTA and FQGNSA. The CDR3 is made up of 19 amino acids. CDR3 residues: CASSLGLGWTKSSGNTIYF. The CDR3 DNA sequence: TGTGCCAGCAGCTTAGGTTTAGGCTGGACGAAGAGCTCTGGAAACACCATATATTTT.

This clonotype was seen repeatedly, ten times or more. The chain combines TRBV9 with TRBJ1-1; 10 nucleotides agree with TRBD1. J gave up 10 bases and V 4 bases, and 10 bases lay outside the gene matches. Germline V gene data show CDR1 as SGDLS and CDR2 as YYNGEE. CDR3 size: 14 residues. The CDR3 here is CASSQKPGQGRAFF. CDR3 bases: TGTGCCAGCAGCCAAAAGCCGGGACAGGGGCGAGCTTTCTTT.

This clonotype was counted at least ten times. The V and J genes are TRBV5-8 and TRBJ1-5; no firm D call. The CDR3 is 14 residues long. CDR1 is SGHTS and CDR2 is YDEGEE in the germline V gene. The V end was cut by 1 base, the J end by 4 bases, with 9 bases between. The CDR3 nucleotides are TGTGCCAGCAGCTTGACCGGGGTAAATCAGCCCCAGCATTTT. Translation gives CASSLTGVNQPQHF.

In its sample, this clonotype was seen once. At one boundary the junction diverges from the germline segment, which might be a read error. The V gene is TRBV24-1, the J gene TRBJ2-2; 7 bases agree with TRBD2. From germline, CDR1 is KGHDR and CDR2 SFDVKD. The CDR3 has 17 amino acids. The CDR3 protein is CATSDLQRGPNTGELFF. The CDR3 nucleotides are TGTGCCACCAGTGATTTGCAGCGGGGCCCGAACACCGGGGAGCTGTTTTTC.

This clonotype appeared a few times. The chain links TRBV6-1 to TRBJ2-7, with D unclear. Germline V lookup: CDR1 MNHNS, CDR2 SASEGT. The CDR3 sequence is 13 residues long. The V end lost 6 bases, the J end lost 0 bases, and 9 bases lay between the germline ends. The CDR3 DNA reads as TGTGCCAGCAGGGGCTACAGCTCCTACGAGCAGTACTTC. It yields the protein CASRGYSSYEQYF.

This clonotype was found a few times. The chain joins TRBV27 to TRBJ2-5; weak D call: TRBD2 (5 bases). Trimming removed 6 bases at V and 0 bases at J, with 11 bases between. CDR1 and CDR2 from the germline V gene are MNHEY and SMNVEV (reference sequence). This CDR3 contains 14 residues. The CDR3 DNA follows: TGTGCCAGCAGCCCTAGCTGGTACCAAGAGACCCAGTACTTC. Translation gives CASSPSWYQETQYF.

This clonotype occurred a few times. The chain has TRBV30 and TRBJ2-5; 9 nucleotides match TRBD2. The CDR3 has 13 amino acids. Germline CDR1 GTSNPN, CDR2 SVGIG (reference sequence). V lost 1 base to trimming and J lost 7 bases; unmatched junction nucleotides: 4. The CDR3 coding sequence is TGTGCCTGGAGTGATAGCGGGAGATCGACCCAGTACTTC. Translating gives CAWSDSGRSTQYF.

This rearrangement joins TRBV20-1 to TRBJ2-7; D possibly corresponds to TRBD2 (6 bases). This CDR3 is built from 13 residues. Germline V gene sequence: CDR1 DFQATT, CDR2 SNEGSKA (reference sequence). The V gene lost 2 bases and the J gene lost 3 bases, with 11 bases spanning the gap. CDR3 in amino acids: CSARRDSVYEQYF. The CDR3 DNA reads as TGCAGTGCTAGACGGGACTCTGTCTACGAGCAGTACTTC.

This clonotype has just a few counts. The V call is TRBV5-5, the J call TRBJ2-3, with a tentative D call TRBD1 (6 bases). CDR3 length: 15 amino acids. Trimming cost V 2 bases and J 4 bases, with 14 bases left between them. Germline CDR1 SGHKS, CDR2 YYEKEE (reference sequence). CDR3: CASSLFFGGPDTQYF. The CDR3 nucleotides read TGTGCCAGCAGCTTATTTTTTGGGGGCCCAGATACGCAGTATTTT.

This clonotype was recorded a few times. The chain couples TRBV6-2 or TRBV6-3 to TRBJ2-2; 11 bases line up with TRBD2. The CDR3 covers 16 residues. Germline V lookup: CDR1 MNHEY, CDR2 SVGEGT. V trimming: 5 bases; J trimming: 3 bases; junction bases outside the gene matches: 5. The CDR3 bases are TGTGCCAGCAGTCCCTTAGCGGGAGGGGACACCGGGGAGCTGTTTTTT. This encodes CASSPLAGGDTGELFF.

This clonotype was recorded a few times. The DNA for the CDR3 is TGTGCCAGCAGTGAACTTGGCAGGGACTACTACGAGCAGTACTTC. This sequence encodes CASSELGRDYYEQYF. This sequence joins TRBV6-2 or TRBV6-3 and TRBJ2-7; 7 nucleotides line up with TRBD2. Germline-derived CDR1 and CDR2 are MNHEY and SVGEGT. The CDR3 has 15 amino acids. J was trimmed by 3 bases and V by 5 bases; bases with no gene match: 10.